This T cell receptor beta chain was captured in a study of blood T cells in healthy people across ages. Every participating donor contributed approximately 9.5 milliliters of peripheral blood through a draw. Study-level results: A roughly linear fall in TCR beta diversity per million T cells was seen with increasing age. In long-lived donors, naive CD4+ cell counts and diversity exceeded those of aged donors.

The CDR3 loop spans 16 amino acids. CDR1 is MGHRA and CDR2 is YSYEKL in the germline V gene. With 3 bases removed from V and 1 base from J, the gap between germline ends came to 15 bases. The use of a sample-barcoded 5' primer and a J-beta primer mix characterized a second PCR of roughly 6 to 11 cycles. TCRdb itself ran the 5' RACE reads through MiXCR, one entry per CDR3 protein. The data hold about 640,000 distinct CDR3 sequences, with roughly 30% observed a single time. For this clonotype: Antigen: not known. A read error is possible here, since a much larger clone lies one base away.

The chain combines TRBV4-1 with TRBJ1-2; D gene ambiguous. This sequence was found in a woman of 80 years or more in good health. The sample was blood. CDR3 amino acids: CASSHETAGLNYGYTF. CDR3 sequence (DNA): TGCGCCAGCAGCCACGAGACCGCGGGTCTTAACTATGGCTACACCTTC.